This TCR beta chain was recorded in a study of blood T cell repertoires in COVID-19. The repertoire was sequenced with immunoSEQ multiplex PCR; TCRdb's copy has only in-frame clones and lacks some. The table includes roughly 82,000 clones, less than 95% detected once. The TCR sequence derives from a woman between 50 and 59 years old in a cohort sampled during active COVID-19. Sequenced sample: peripheral blood.

The CDR3 DNA reads TGTGCCAGCAGTTCGGGGCTAGCGGCCACCTCTAGCACAGATACGCAGTATTTT. It is translated as CASSSGLAATSSTDTQYF. The chain combines TRBV27 with TRBJ2-3, with 7 nucleotides matching TRBD2. CDR3 length equals 18 residues. Trimming took 4 bases from V and 0 from J; bases not matched to a gene: 13. Per germline, CDR1 MNHEY and CDR2 SMNVEV (reference sequence).